The 8 T cell receptor beta chains below all came from one sample that was sequenced in a study of blood T cell repertoires in COVID-19. Here immunoSEQ multiplex PCR was the method, and the copy in TCRdb shows in-frame clones only, minus some. Among 150,000 to 200,000 clones listed, around 88% were seen once. The source material was peripheral blood. The origin of the receptors is a woman in her twenties or thirties with acute or convalescent COVID-19.

The chain has TRBV7-9 and TRBJ2-1, with TRBD2 identical over 14 bases. V shed 5 bases, J shed 7 bases, and the junction held 4 bases outside the gene matches. The germline CDR1 and CDR2 sequences are SEHNR and FQNEAQ (reference sequence). The CDR3 is 15 residues long. The CDR3 sequence is CASSQGLAGVNEQFF. CDR3 DNA: TGTGCCAGCAGCCAGGGACTAGCGGGAGTGAATGAGCAGTTCTTC.

This chain joins TRBV3-1 (or the pseudogene TRBV3-2) and TRBJ1-6; perhaps TRBD1 as D (6 bases). With 2 bases removed from V and 9 bases from J, the gap between germline ends came to 17 bases. The CDR3 runs 16 residues. Per the germline V gene, CDR1 is LGHDT and CDR2 is YNNKEL (reference sequence). CDR3 sequence (DNA): TGTGCCAGCAGCCAACACACAGGGTTGCTAGGTTCACCCCTCCACTTT. It encodes CASSQHTGLLGSPLHF.

The genes are TRBV6-6 and TRBJ2-5; maybe TRBD2 (5 bases). The V gene lost 2 bases and the J gene lost 3 bases, with 10 bases spanning the gap. CDR1 and CDR2 from the germline V gene are MNHNY and SVGAGI (reference sequence). CDR3 length: 14 amino acids. CDR3 nucleotide sequence: TGTGCCAGCAGTTACGCCTCGCGGGAAGAGACCCAGTACTTC. Translated, it gives CASSYASREETQYF.

The chain is built from TRBV20-1 and TRBJ1-2; D uncertain. The V and J ends lost 3 bases and 8 bases respectively, with 16 bases between them. Germline V gene lookup returns CDR1 DFQATT and CDR2 SNEGSKA (reference sequence). CDR3 size: 13 residues. The CDR3 loop reads CSASRRLTEGYTF. In DNA, the CDR3 is TGCAGTGCTAGTAGGCGCTTAACGGAGGGCTACACCTTC.

The rearrangement joins TRBV7-2 to TRBJ2-5, with D maybe TRBD2 (7 bases). V gave up 5 bases and J gave up 5 bases, with 18 bases separating them. The CDR3 consists of 15 residues. Germline V lookup: CDR1 SGHTA, CDR2 FQGNSA. The CDR3 DNA reads TGTGCCAGCAGCCGCCGGGGGGCTTTCCAGGAGACCCAGTACTTC. Its protein product is CASSRRGAFQETQYF.

The V call is TRBV18, the J call TRBJ2-5; 7 positions agree with TRBD2. The CDR3 runs to 13 residues. Germline loops: CDR1 KGHSH, CDR2 LQKENI. Trimming cost V 3 bases and J 4 bases; bases outside gene matches: 2. The CDR3 DNA is TGTGCCAGCTCACCGGGCGGGAGAGAGACCCAGTACTTC. Its translation: CASSPGGRETQYF.

The CDR3, as DNA: TGCAGCGTTGTAGTGACAGAATACGAGCAGTACTTC. Its translation: CSVVVTEYEQYF. The chain uses TRBV29-1 and TRBJ2-7; tentatively, D is TRBD1 (5 bases). V was trimmed by 4 bases and J by 4 bases, leaving 11 bases between them. Germline V gene data show CDR1 as SQVTM and CDR2 as ANQGSEA. The length of the CDR3 is 12 residues.

The rearrangement uses TRBV19 and TRBJ2-3; no definite D call. V was clipped by 5 bases and J by 2 bases, with 11 bases between them. This CDR3 is 14 amino acids long. Germline V gene sequence: CDR1 LNHDA, CDR2 SQIVND (reference sequence). CDR3 DNA: TGTGCCAGTAGTTCCAGTGGTTTCACAGATACGCAGTATTTT. Translated: CASSSSGFTDTQYF.